This TCR beta chain derives from a study of blood T cell repertoires in COVID-19. Study at large: Spain, Italy and the United States supplied samples that represented acute and convalescent COVID-19. From T cells, B-cell-depleted T cells, or PBMCs came the material, which was cDNA or gDNA.

Authors' methods: Nucleated cell counts were estimated from reference gene primer amplification. Clones were sequenced by immunoSEQ multiplex PCR, and TCRdb holds only the in-frame ones, with some missing. V and J calls and clone size come straight from that table; D and trimming were deduced from the DNA. Of more than 100,000 clones listed, 81% are singletons. The origin of this receptor is a woman aged 55-70 years with active or convalescent COVID-19. Sequencing was carried out using peripheral blood.

The CDR3 protein is CASGPPGHLYGYTF. As DNA, the CDR3 is TGTGCCAGCGGCCCACCGGGACATCTCTATGGCTACACCTTC. V is TRBV6-5 and J is TRBJ1-2, with D tentatively TRBD1 (6 bases). In germline, CDR1 is MNHEY, CDR2 SVGAGI. V was trimmed by 8 bases and J by 4 bases, leaving 17 bases between them. This CDR3 has 14 residues.